This T cell receptor (beta chain) was sequenced during a study of spatial heterogeneity in lung cancer (dated by TCRdb to the late 2010s). For the wider study: The donors were some 72 patients from the lung TRACERx cohort who had early-stage, untreated non-small cell lung cancer. Follow-up PBMC samples were sequenced whenever available, with the median time to follow-up being 2 to 3 years after resection. More beta-chain than alpha-chain transcripts were consistently detected, likely reflecting higher beta-chain transcript abundance. In the raw uncorrected reads, each unique combination of TCR and UMI appeared more than ten times on average. In non-small cell lung cancer, the study made a quantitative comparison of TCR alpha and beta repertoires among multiple tumor regions, matched nontumor lung and blood. TCR repertoire features were related to nonsynonymous mutation counts determined by whole-exome sequencing of tumor tissue. Both alpha and beta chains were TCR-sequenced in samples taken at surgery, namely 220 tumor regions, around 61 matched nontumor lung samples and over 55 PBMC samples. The investigation overall reported the following: Only 14 to 15 patients were included in comparisons of baseline and follow-up blood repertoires. Confirming at a functional level the hypothesis that regional TCRs recognize regional mutations was considered to require additional single-cell paired TCR alpha and beta sequencing. Ubiquitous expanded tumor TCRs were found in blood more often at tumor resection than at routine follow-up.

This clonotype showed up many times. Its recognized antigen is unknown. One base away there is no much larger clone; base qualities are not given. Libraries came from 5' RACE. TCRdb shows the sequencer as NextSeq 500. The TCR library protocol attached a unique molecular identifier to each TCR cDNA molecule to allow correction of PCR and sequencing errors. Under the source paper's analysis protocol: TCR identification, UMI-based error correction and CDR3 extraction were performed with Decombinator tools. Expanded TCRs were defined as those above a frequency of 2 per 1,000, corresponding to the top 1% of the tumor frequency distribution. Renyi diversity was calculated using the R vegan package after each repertoire was subsampled 100 times to 5,000 TCRs. CDR3 similarity networks were constructed using string-kernel similarity of amino acid triplets, with links drawn between CDR3s whose pairwise similarity was above 0.82. TCRdb trimmed public reads at Q25 via fastp, called clones via MiXCR and kept in-frame beta chains. Rows merge per CDR3 protein into single entries with the most common DNA and genes. TCRdb assigned the V and J calls; the authors' analysis was not used. For this sample there are around 110,000 distinct CDR3 sequences; 9% to 15% appear just once. Roughly 15% of the sample comes from the top ten.

The sample's time point label, decoded: blood at routine non-recurrence follow-up after resection. For TCR sequencing, whole RNA was extracted from tumor and nontumor lung tissue, or from cryopreserved PBMC samples, and no cell sorting was done. Patients were selected for TCR sequencing only if sufficient RNA was available from at least two tumor regions. Sequences SGHTA (CDR1) and FQGNSA (CDR2) are obtained from the germline V gene. The junction shows trimming of 4 bases on V and 1 base on J, and the gene matches do not reach 5 bases of it. The CDR3 holds 17 amino acids from the cysteine to the phenylalanine. Only the CDR3 part of the read is kept: 51 bases, read in frame from the first base.

The sequence was obtained from a male donor with early-stage non-small cell lung cancer. The sequences come from PBMCs, collected at follow-up. The rearrangement joined TRBV7-2 to TRBJ2-5, with TRBD2 matching 14 junction bases. The DNA is TGTGCCAGCAGCTCGGGACTAGCGGGGGTCACCCAAGAGACCCAGTACTTC. Protein translation: CASSSGLAGVTQETQYF.